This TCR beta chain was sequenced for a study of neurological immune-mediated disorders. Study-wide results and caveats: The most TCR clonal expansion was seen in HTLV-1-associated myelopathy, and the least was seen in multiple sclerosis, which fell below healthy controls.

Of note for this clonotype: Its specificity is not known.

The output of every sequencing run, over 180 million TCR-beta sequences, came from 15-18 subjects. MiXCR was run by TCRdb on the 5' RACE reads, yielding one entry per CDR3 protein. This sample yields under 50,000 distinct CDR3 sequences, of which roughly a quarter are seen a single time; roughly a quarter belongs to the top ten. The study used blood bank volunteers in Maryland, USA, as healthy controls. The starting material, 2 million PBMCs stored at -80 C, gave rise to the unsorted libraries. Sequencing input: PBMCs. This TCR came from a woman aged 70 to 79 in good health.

As DNA, the CDR3 is TGTGCCAGCAGCTTCCAGACCCACACTGAAGCTTTCTTT. Residues: CASSFQTHTEAFF. The chain joins TRBV7-2 to TRBJ1-1; D ambiguous. Deletions cut 3 bases from V and 3 bases from J, with 8 bases between. This CDR3 comprises 13 residues. Germline-derived CDR1 and CDR2 are SGHTA and FQGNSA.